Listed here are 16 T cell receptor beta chains from one sample, sequenced in a study of blood T cell repertoires in COVID-19. Generated by immunoSEQ multiplex PCR, the TCRdb table keeps only in-frame clones and is missing some. The sample holds just over 60,000 clones; around 85% are singletons and the top ten take about 18%. Sequenced: peripheral blood. The source is a man in his fifties or sixties with acute or convalescent COVID-19.

The chain joins TRBV18 to TRBJ1-2, with D possibly being TRBD1 (6 bases). V lost 1 base, J lost 4 bases, and 16 bases lay in between. The CDR3 is made up of 16 amino acids. The germline V gene has CDR1 KGHSH and CDR2 LQKENI. CDR3 sequence (DNA): TGTGCCAGCTCACCACGACAGGAGTTCTCTGGCTATGGCTACACCTTC. Translating gives CASSPRQEFSGYGYTF.

The J gene is TRBJ2-5, the V gene TRBV10-2; 7 bases map to TRBD2. CDR3 length: 17 amino acids. V lost 3 bases, J lost 2 bases, and 12 bases stayed unmatched. Germline V lookup: CDR1 WSHSY, CDR2 SAAADI. This CDR3 is CASSDFGASGIQETQYF. The CDR3 DNA sequence: TGCGCCAGCAGTGACTTTGGGGCTAGCGGTATACAAGAGACCCAGTACTTC.

The chain is built from TRBV28 and TRBJ1-1; TRBD1 agrees at 12 bases. The CDR3 has 17 amino acids. Unmatched junction bases numbered 9, after V lost 6 bases and J lost 1 base. Germline V CDR1 and CDR2: MDHEN, SYDVKM. For the CDR3, the DNA is TGTGCCAGCAGATTAGGGACAGGGGGCAATGGGAACACTGAAGCTTTCTTT. Its translation is CASRLGTGGNGNTEAFF.

The rearrangement links TRBV9 to TRBJ2-5, with 7 positions matching TRBD2. This CDR3 is built from 16 residues. The V segment lost 3 bases and the J segment 2 bases; nucleotides outside the gene matches: 10. Germline assignment: CDR1 SGDLS and CDR2 YYNGEE. The CDR3 region is CASSARFQGGQETQYF. The CDR3 DNA reads TGTGCCAGCAGCGCCAGATTCCAGGGAGGGCAAGAGACCCAGTACTTC.

J is TRBJ2-1 and V is TRBV29-1; 7 positions agree with TRBD2. V shed 3 bases and J 4 bases; nucleotides not matched to a gene: 12. The CDR3 extends over 16 amino acids. Looked up from germline, CDR1 is SQVTM and CDR2 is ANQGSEA. The CDR3 spells CSVDGYREAHYNEQFF. The CDR3 nucleotides are TGCAGCGTTGACGGGTACCGGGAGGCCCATTACAATGAGCAGTTCTTC.

V is TRBV29-1 and J is TRBJ2-2, with D hard to call. CDR3 length: 13 amino acids. CDR1 is SQVTM and CDR2 is ANQGSEA in the germline V gene. Between the trimmed V and J ends, which lost 5 bases and 0 bases, there was a span of 7 bases. DNA for the CDR3: TGCAGCGTTTTCACATCGAACACCGGGGAGCTGTTTTTT. This gives the protein CSVFTSNTGELFF.

This sequence joins TRBV24-1 and TRBJ2-3, with D possibly being TRBD1 (6 bases). V gave up 5 bases and J gave up 7 bases, with 9 bases separating them. Germline-derived CDR1 and CDR2 are KGHDR and SFDVKD. The CDR3 spans 12 residues. CDR3 sequence: CATSGRGYTQYF. The DNA of the CDR3 is TGTGCCACCAGTGGCAGGGGATATACGCAGTATTTT.

CDR3 bases: TGTGCCAGCTCACCACGATCCCTGAGCGGGACCCTAAACACTGAAGCTTTCTTT. Translation: CASSPRSLSGTLNTEAFF. V and J are TRBV18 and TRBJ1-1; perhaps TRBD1 as D (5 bases). This CDR3 comprises 18 residues. From germline, CDR1 is KGHSH and CDR2 LQKENI. Between the trimmed V and J ends, which lost 1 base and 2 bases, there was a span of 20 bases.

J is TRBJ2-2 and V is TRBV5-5, with TRBD1 matching over 7 bases. V lost 4 bases, J lost 0 bases, and 6 bases stayed unmatched. CDR1 is SGHKS and CDR2 is YYEKEE in the germline V gene (reference sequence). The CDR3 consists of 16 residues. CDR3: CASSTRQGANTGELFF. CDR3 bases: TGTGCCAGCAGCACCCGACAGGGTGCGAACACCGGGGAGCTGTTTTTT.

In DNA form, the CDR3 reads TGCAGCGTTGCTGGCACCGACAGCAATAATGAAAAACTGTTTTTT. This translates into CSVAGTDSNNEKLFF. The chain is built from TRBV29-1 and TRBJ1-4, with a weak D call TRBD1 (5 bases). Germline CDR1 reads SQVTM; CDR2 reads ANQGSEA. The CDR3 sequence is 15 residues long. V was clipped by 4 bases and J by 4 bases, with 16 bases between them.

The chain links TRBV7-9 to TRBJ2-5; maybe TRBD2 (5 bases). Germline-derived CDR1 and CDR2 are SEHNR and FQNEAQ (reference sequence). CDR3 size: 13 residues. Between the trimmed V and J ends, which lost 4 bases and 5 bases, there was a span of 11 bases. The CDR3 DNA reads as TGTGCCAGCAGCTCTTCGGGAAAGGAGACCCAGTACTTC. As protein: CASSSSGKETQYF.

The CDR3 reads CASSPRGAANEKLFF. The CDR3 bases are TGTGCCAGCAGCCCACGTGGGGCGGCTAATGAAAAACTGTTTTTT. The V gene is TRBV7-9, the J gene TRBJ1-4; tentative D call: TRBD1 (5 bases). This CDR3 has 15 residues. The germline V and J ends were trimmed by 5 bases and 3 bases, with 13 bases remaining between them. In germline, CDR1 is SEHNR, CDR2 FQNEAQ (reference sequence).

V is TRBV7-9 and J is TRBJ2-7, with TRBD1 matching over 7 bases. The CDR3 spans 13 residues. The V gene's germline CDR1 is SEHNR and CDR2 FQNEAQ (reference sequence). The V and J ends lost 5 bases and 2 bases, in that order; junction bases with no gene match: 3. CDR3 amino acids: CASSTGTAYEQYF. The DNA of the CDR3 is TGTGCCAGCAGCACCGGGACAGCCTACGAGCAGTACTTC.

Regarding this clone: Other DNA sequences in this sample translate to the same CDR3. This chain links TRBV4-3 with TRBJ1-4; D perhaps matches TRBD1 (6 bases). Germline values: CDR1 LGHNA, CDR2 YSLEER. V was trimmed by 1 base and J by 6 bases, leaving 9 bases between them. The CDR3 has 14 residues. The CDR3 DNA sequence: TGCGCCAGCAGCCAAGGCCAGGGGTATGAAAAACTGTTTTTT. The encoded protein is CASSQGQGYEKLFF.

The chain joins TRBV5-1 to TRBJ2-5; TRBD1 matches 9 bases. There are 14 residues in the CDR3. Losses at the gene ends were 0 bases for V and 4 bases for J; bases not matched to a gene: 1. The germline V gene encodes CDR1 SGHRS and CDR2 YFSETQ. The CDR3 here is CASSLDRGRETQYF. The CDR3 DNA follows: TGCGCCAGCAGCTTGGACAGGGGGCGAGAGACCCAGTACTTC.

V gene TRBV6-5 combines with J gene TRBJ1-1, with 7 positions matching TRBD1. Germline trimming cut 3 bases from V and 11 bases from J; bases unmatched to any gene: 9. The germline V gene has CDR1 MNHEY and CDR2 SVGAGI. The CDR3 sequence is 13 residues long. CDR3 loop: CASSYSSRGQAFF. The CDR3 DNA follows: TGTGCCAGCAGTTATTCCAGCAGGGGACAGGCTTTCTTT.